A selection of T cell receptor beta chains follows, all from one sample in a study of blood T cell repertoires in COVID-19. Data came from immunoSEQ multiplex PCR; TCRdb stores just in-frame clones and leaves some out. This table has around 150,000 clones, roughly 80% appearing once. The material sequenced was PBMCs or T cells enriched from blood (not recorded which). These receptor sequences come from a man over 45 who had recovered from COVID-19. The CDR3 runs from the conserved cysteine through the conserved F or W. A D gene is named only where the DNA matches it firmly. Clone size is not always given. Where it is, it says once, few, many or a class for expanded clones.

v_call	clone_size	j_call	d_call	cdr3_nt	cdr3_aa
TRBV25-1	NA	TRBJ1-2	NA	TGTGCCAGCAGTTACGGGTATGGCTACACCTTC	CASSYGYGYTF
TRBV9	NA	TRBJ1-2	TRBD1	TGTGCCAGCAGCTCCGGGGCAGGGACAGACTACTATGGCTACACCTTC	CASSSGAGTDYYGYTF
TRBV7-2	NA	TRBJ2-3	NA	TGTGCCAGCAGCTTAGTTTGGGGTAGCGCCCGACCAGATACGCAGTATTTT	CASSLVWGSARPDTQYF
TRBV30	NA	TRBJ1-5	NA	TGTGCCTGGAGTGTTAGCACCAATCAGCCCCAGCATTTT	CAWSVSTNQPQHF
TRBV30	NA	TRBJ2-2	TRBD2	TGTGCCTGGAGTTCCCTGGGACTAGCGTCCGGGGAGCTGTTTTTT	CAWSSLGLASGELFF
TRBV7-3	NA	TRBJ2-2	TRBD1	TGTGCCAGCAGCTCGAAACCGGGACAGAGGACCGGGGAGCTGTTTTTT	CASSSKPGQRTGELFF
TRBV27	few	TRBJ1-5	TRBD1	TGTGCCAGCAGGCATACAGGGGGCGGGAATCAGCCCCAGCATTTT	CASRHTGGGNQPQHF
TRBV11-2	NA	TRBJ2-1	TRBD2	TGTGCCAGCAGCTTAGCGGGGGGGAGCTCCTACAATGAGCAGTTCTTC	CASSLAGGSSYNEQFF
TRBV7-2	NA	TRBJ1-1	NA	TGTGCCAGCAGCTTATCCCCAGGGCGGACTGAAGCTTTCTTT	CASSLSPGRTEAFF
TRBV2	NA	TRBJ2-7	NA	TGTGCCAGCAGCCCGTGGCAGGGAGAGCAGTACTTC	CASSPWQGEQYF
TRBV3-1/TRBV3-2	NA	TRBJ1-6	NA	TGTGCCAGCAGCCTAAACCCGAGCTCCTATAATTCACCCCTCCACTTT	CASSLNPSSYNSPLHF
TRBV10-3	once	TRBJ2-3	TRBD2	TGTGCCAGCAGAGCTAGCGGGGGGGACAGAGATACGCAGTATTTT	CASRASGGDRDTQYF
TRBV6-2/TRBV6-3	NA	TRBJ2-5	TRBD2	TGTGCCAGCAGCCCCAGGACTAGCGGGGGGCAAGAGACCCAGTACTTC	CASSPRTSGGQETQYF
TRBV19	once	TRBJ1-6	NA	TGTGCCTCTAATCCGGGACAAATTAATTCACCCCTCCACTTT	CASNPGQINSPLHF
TRBV4-1	NA	TRBJ1-2	NA	TGCGCCAGCAGCCCCCAGCGTTCCAATGGCTACACCTTC	CASSPQRSNGYTF
TRBV5-1	NA	TRBJ2-5	NA	TGCGCCAGCAAATACAGACGGGGATACCAAGAGACCCAGTACTTC	CASKYRRGYQETQYF
TRBV6-4	NA	TRBJ2-2	TRBD1	TGTGCCAGCAGTGACTCGGGGACAGTGAACACCGGGGAGCTGTTTTTT	CASSDSGTVNTGELFF
TRBV18	few	TRBJ2-7	NA	TGTGCCAGCTCAACCTCAGGGAACTACGAGCAGTACTTC	CASSTSGNYEQYF
TRBV11-3	NA	TRBJ2-5	NA	TGTGCCAGCAGCTCCAGGACAGTCCAAGAGACCCAGTACTTC	CASSSRTVQETQYF
TRBV7-2	NA	TRBJ2-3	TRBD1	TGTGCCAGCAGCTTAAAGGGGGCAAGAGATACGCAGTATTTT	CASSLKGARDTQYF
TRBV12-5	NA	TRBJ2-1	TRBD1	TGTGCTAGTGGCCGAGGACAGGGGAACTACAATGAGCAGTTCTTC	CASGRGQGNYNEQFF
TRBV29-1	few	TRBJ2-1	TRBD1	TGCAGCGTTGAACAAAGTTCAGGCGCAGGGGGCCAGCGCAATGAGCAGTTCTTC	CSVEQSSGAGGQRNEQFF
TRBV29-1	NA	TRBJ1-4	NA	TGCAGCGTTACCCGGAGTGCGCAACTGTTTTTT	CSVTRSAQLFF
TRBV6-1	NA	TRBJ1-2	NA	TGTGCCAGCAGTGAAAACAGGCTCTATGGCTACACCTTC	CASSENRLYGYTF
TRBV6-5	NA	TRBJ1-3	TRBD1	TGTGCCAGCAGCAAAGACAGGGCCTCTGGAAACACCATATATTTT	CASSKDRASGNTIYF
TRBV6-5	NA	TRBJ1-2	TRBD1	TGTGCCAGCAGAGTGACAGGGAGCAGCTATGGCTACACCTTC	CASRVTGSSYGYTF
TRBV9	NA	TRBJ2-1	TRBD2	TGTGCCAGCAGCCCCATCTCTAGCGGGGGGGTTAATGAGCAGTTCTTC	CASSPISSGGVNEQFF
TRBV4-2	NA	TRBJ2-1	TRBD2	TGTGCCAGCAGCCACGGGACTAGCGGGGCCGTGATGTCGGAGCAGTTCTTC	CASSHGTSGAVMSEQFF
TRBV6-5	NA	TRBJ1-2	NA	TGTGCCAGCAGTTACACTAGTTGGGGTTATAACTATGGCTACACCTTC	CASSYTSWGYNYGYTF
TRBV5-1	once	TRBJ2-3	NA	TGCGCCAGCAGCTTTGGGTTCTCGTTGGGCGGGAATACGCAGTATTTT	CASSFGFSLGGNTQYF
TRBV2	once	TRBJ1-5	NA	TGTGCCAGCAGTTTAGATGTTCATAGCAATCAGCCCCAGCATTTT	CASSLDVHSNQPQHF
TRBV4-2	NA	TRBJ2-2	TRBD1	TGTGCCAGCAGCCAAGATACGGGGACAGGGTTTATTTCCGGGGAGCTGTTTTTT	CASSQDTGTGFISGELFF
TRBV6-2/TRBV6-3	NA	TRBJ2-3	TRBD1	TGTGCCAGCAGTGACAGGGGCGTTGATACGCAGTATTTT	CASSDRGVDTQYF
TRBV4-3	once	TRBJ1-2	NA	TGCGCCAGCAGCCAAGATCCGGGGGGTAACTATGGCTACACCTTC	CASSQDPGGNYGYTF
TRBV6-4	NA	TRBJ2-3	TRBD2	TGTGCCAGCAGTGAAACCGGGGGGTCAGATACGCAGTATTTT	CASSETGGSDTQYF
TRBV6-6	NA	TRBJ1-4	NA	TGTGCCAGCAGTATCACACCAAATGAAAAACTGTTTTTT	CASSITPNEKLFF
TRBV6-2/TRBV6-3	NA	TRBJ2-3	TRBD2	TGTGCCAGCAGTTACTCGAGGGGACTAGCGGGACCCACAGATACGCAGTATTTT	CASSYSRGLAGPTDTQYF
TRBV6-5	NA	TRBJ2-5	NA	TGTGCCAGCAGTTACGAGGGAGGGGGGTCTCGGGAGACCCAGTACTTC	CASSYEGGGSRETQYF
TRBV5-1	NA	TRBJ1-2	TRBD1	TGCGCCAGCAGAGGATGGGAAGGGGGCAATTTGGATGGCTACACCTTC	CASRGWEGGNLDGYTF
TRBV7-2	NA	TRBJ1-4	NA	TGTGCCAGCAGCTTAGCGAGACAGTCCCTTTCGGAAAAACTGTTTTTT	CASSLARQSLSEKLFF
TRBV5-6	once	TRBJ1-5	NA	TGTGCCAGCAGCTCCCGGGGGGACTACAATCAGCCCCAGCATTTT	CASSSRGDYNQPQHF
TRBV6-2/TRBV6-3	many	TRBJ1-2	NA	TGTGCCAGCAGTTCCCCGGCGGCCTCGGGTGGCTACACCTTC	CASSSPAASGGYTF
TRBV5-6	NA	TRBJ1-2	TRBD1	TGTGCCAGCAGCTTGGGGGGGACAGGGGCGACCCTCGGTGGCTACACCTTC	CASSLGGTGATLGGYTF
TRBV5-1	once	TRBJ2-5	TRBD2	TGCGCCAGCAGCTTGGGCGGACTAGCTTCGCAGACCCAGTACTTC	CASSLGGLASQTQYF
TRBV15	many	TRBJ1-3	NA	TGTGCCACCAGCAGAGAACGGGGATTAGGCAACACCATATATTTT	CATSRERGLGNTIYF
TRBV7-9	NA	TRBJ1-1	NA	TGTGCCAGCAGCTTAGGCAGGGGATGGACTTTCTTT	CASSLGRGWTFF
TRBV7-3	NA	TRBJ1-1	NA	TGTGCCAGCAGCTTAAGGGCCTGGGGCTTGGGGACTGAAGCTTTCTTT	CASSLRAWGLGTEAFF
TRBV7-9	NA	TRBJ1-4	NA	TGTGCCAGCAGCGAGGGAGAACGGGCTAATGAAAAACTGTTTTTT	CASSEGERANEKLFF